One sample yielded the 11 T cell receptor beta chains listed below, sequenced in a study of OX40 agonist ivuxolimab in advanced cancers. Using immunoSEQ multiplex PCR, the repertoire was profiled, and TCRdb retains in-frame clones only, with some absent. The repertoire holds fewer than 100,000 clones, with about 86% as singletons. This specimen was CD4+ or CD8+ T cells sorted from blood, taken in a trial of the OX40 agonist ivuxolimab. These receptors were collected from an adult with an advanced solid tumor such as melanoma, head and neck, liver or kidney cancer.

The chain has TRBV6-5 and TRBJ2-5; D may be TRBD1 (6 bases). From germline, CDR1 is MNHEY and CDR2 SVGAGI. CDR3 length: 13 amino acids. Trimming left V 0 bases short and J 4 bases short, with 6 bases between. CDR3 protein: CASSYSTGETQYF. The DNA for the CDR3 is TGTGCCAGCAGTTACTCGACAGGAGAGACCCAGTACTTC.

This rearrangement joins TRBV21-1 to TRBJ1-5; TRBD1, the D gene given by the table, was not confirmed from the DNA. TRBV21-1 is termed a pseudogene. The CDR3 has 17 residues. In nucleotides, the CDR3 is TGTGCCAGCAGCGAAGGACAGGGGGTGGCTTGGAATCAGCCCCAGCATTTT. This encodes CASSEGQGVAWNQPQHF.

V gene TRBV7-8 combines with J gene TRBJ1-5; unclear D gene. In germline, CDR1 is SGHVS, CDR2 FQNEAQ. CDR3 size: 14 residues. Trimming removed 5 bases at V and 7 bases at J, with 15 bases between. CDR3 amino acids: CASSLLDPRQPQHF. The CDR3 DNA reads TGTGCCAGCAGCCTCCTTGACCCGCGCCAGCCCCAGCATTTT. Combining the CDR3 with reference TRBV7-8 and TRBJ1-5 gives the whole variable domain GAGVSQSPRYKVAKRGQDVALRCDPISGHVSLFWYQQALGQGPEFLTYFQNEAQLDKSGLPSDRFFAERPEGSVSTLKIQRTQQEDSAVYLCASSLLDPRQPQHFGDGTRLSIL.

J is TRBJ2-4 and V is TRBV11-3, with TRBD1 matching 8 bases. The germline CDR1 and CDR2 sequences are SGHNT and YENEEA. CDR3 length: 19 amino acids. Germline trimming cut 7 bases from V and 6 bases from J; bases unmatched to any gene: 23. As DNA, the CDR3 is TGTGCCAGCATCCGAACCGGGACAGGTAGACTTGCAAAGGGAAACATTCAGTACTTC. Protein: CASIRTGTGRLAKGNIQYF.

This clone has just a few counts. V gene TRBV19 combines with J gene TRBJ1-1, with D possibly being TRBD1 (6 bases). This CDR3 spans 12 amino acids. Germline lookup yields CDR1 LNHDA and CDR2 SQIVND (reference sequence). Deletions cut 6 bases from V and 6 bases from J, with 11 bases between. The CDR3: CASRGTFAEAFF. In DNA, the CDR3 is TGTGCCAGTAGGGGGACATTCGCTGAAGCTTTCTTT.

This chain joins TRBV18 and TRBJ1-5; TRBD1 aligns across 8 bases. Germline values: CDR1 KGHSH, CDR2 LQKENI. The V and J ends lost 5 bases and 1 base, in that order; junction bases with no gene match: 7. The CDR3 is 16 amino acids. The CDR3 spells CASSSSQGASNQPQHF. The CDR3 nucleotides read TGTGCCAGCTCATCGAGCCAGGGGGCAAGCAATCAGCCCCAGCATTTT.

The rearrangement links TRBV27 to TRBJ1-2; tentatively, D is TRBD1 (5 bases). The CDR3 covers 16 residues. Trimming left V 7 bases short and J 4 bases short, with 22 bases between. The V gene's germline CDR1 is MNHEY and CDR2 SMNVEV (reference sequence). For the CDR3, the DNA is TGTGCCAGCACCCCATCGGGGGACCGGACGAGCTATGGCTACACCTTC. This encodes CASTPSGDRTSYGYTF.

The gene calls are TRBV5-1 and TRBJ2-1; possibly TRBD1 or TRBD2 for D (5 bases each). The CDR3 sequence is 16 residues long. Trimming removed 0 bases at V and 5 bases at J, with 15 bases between. Germline values: CDR1 SGHRS, CDR2 YFSETQ. The CDR3 region is CASSLEIGMGDNEQFF. For the CDR3, the DNA is TGCGCCAGCAGCTTGGAGATCGGGATGGGGGACAATGAGCAGTTCTTC.

The V and J genes are TRBV7-2 and TRBJ2-7; TRBD2 agrees at 10 bases. This CDR3 region has 19 residues. The V gene end was trimmed by 4 bases and the J gene end by 1 base; junction bases not matched to a gene: 16. The germline V gene encodes CDR1 SGHTA and CDR2 FQGNSA. CDR3 protein: CASSSGRLAGAPGSYEQYF. CDR3 nucleotides: TGTGCCAGCAGCTCCGGGCGACTAGCGGGCGCGCCGGGTTCCTACGAGCAGTACTTC.

CDR3 nucleotide sequence: TGCGCCAGCAGCCAAGATAGTAGGCAGGTGAATGAAAAACTGTTTTTT. It specifies CASSQDSRQVNEKLFF. The gene calls are TRBV4-1 and TRBJ1-4; D is unclear. Germline V gene sequence: CDR1 MGHRA, CDR2 YSYEKL. The CDR3 runs 16 residues. The V end lost 0 bases, the J end lost 5 bases, and 13 bases lay between the germline ends.

This chain joins TRBV6-1 and TRBJ2-1, with D possibly being TRBD2 (6 bases). Trimming removed 4 bases from V and 2 bases from J, with 15 bases in between. The V gene's germline CDR1 is MNHNS and CDR2 SASEGT. The CDR3 sequence is 16 residues long. CDR3 bases: TGTGCCAGCAGTGCCACTAGCCCCACAACCTACAATGAGCAGTTCTTC. Its protein is CASSATSPTTYNEQFF.